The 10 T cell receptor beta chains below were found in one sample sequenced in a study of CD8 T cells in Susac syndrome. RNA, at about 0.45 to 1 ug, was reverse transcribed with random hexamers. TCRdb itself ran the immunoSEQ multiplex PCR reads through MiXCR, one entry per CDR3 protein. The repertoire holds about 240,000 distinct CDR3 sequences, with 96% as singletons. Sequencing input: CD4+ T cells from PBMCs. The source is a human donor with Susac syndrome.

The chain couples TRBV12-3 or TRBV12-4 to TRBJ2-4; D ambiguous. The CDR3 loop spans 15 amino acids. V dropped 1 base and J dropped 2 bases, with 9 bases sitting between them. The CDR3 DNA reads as TGTGCCAGCAGTTTAGACGGATGGACCAAAAACATTCAGTACTTC. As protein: CASSLDGWTKNIQYF.

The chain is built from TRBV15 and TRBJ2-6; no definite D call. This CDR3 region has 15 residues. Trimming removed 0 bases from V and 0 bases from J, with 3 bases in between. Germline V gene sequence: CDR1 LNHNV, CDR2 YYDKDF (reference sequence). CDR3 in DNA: TGTGCCACCAGCAGAGAGGGCTCTGGGGCCAACGTCCTGACTTTC. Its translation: CATSREGSGANVLTF.

CDR3 coding DNA: TGTGCCAGCAGGTTGCGAGGGACTAGCGACAATGAGCAGTTCTTC. Translating it yields CASRLRGTSDNEQFF. The genes are TRBV3-1 and TRBJ2-1, with 10 bases identical to TRBD2. The CDR3 contains 15 residues. Germline CDR1 reads LGHDT; CDR2 reads YNNKEL (reference sequence). The V gene end was trimmed by 6 bases and the J gene end by 5 bases; junction bases not matched to a gene: 7.

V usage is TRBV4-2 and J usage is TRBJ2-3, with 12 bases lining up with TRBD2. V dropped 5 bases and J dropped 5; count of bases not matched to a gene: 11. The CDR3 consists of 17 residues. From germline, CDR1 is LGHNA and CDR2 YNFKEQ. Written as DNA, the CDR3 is TGTGCCAGCAGCAGGTCCCGACTAGCGGGAGTGGGAGATACGCAGTATTTT. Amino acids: CASSRSRLAGVGDTQYF.

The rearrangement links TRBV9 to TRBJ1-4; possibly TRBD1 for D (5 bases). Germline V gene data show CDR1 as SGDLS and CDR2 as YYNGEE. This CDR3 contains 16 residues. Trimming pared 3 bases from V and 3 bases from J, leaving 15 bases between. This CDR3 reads CASSAVSGLPNEKLFF. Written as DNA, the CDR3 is TGTGCCAGCAGCGCCGTGTCGGGGCTGCCTAATGAAAAACTGTTTTTT.

CDR3 sequence reads: CSVGQGSVYEQYF. The CDR3 bases are TGCAGCGTTGGACAGGGTAGTGTCTACGAGCAGTACTTC. The V call is TRBV29-1, the J call TRBJ2-7, with TRBD1 identical over 7 bases. Germline CDR1 SQVTM, CDR2 ANQGSEA. V dropped 4 bases and J dropped 3; count of bases not matched to a gene: 6. CDR3 length equals 13 residues.

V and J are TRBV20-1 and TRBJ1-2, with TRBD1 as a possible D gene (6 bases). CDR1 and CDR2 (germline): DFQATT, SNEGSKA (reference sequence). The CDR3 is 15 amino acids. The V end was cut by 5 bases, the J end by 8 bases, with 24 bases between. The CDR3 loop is CSAPPTGTSREGYTF. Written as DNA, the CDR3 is TGCAGTGCTCCCCCGACAGGCACCTCAAGAGAAGGCTACACCTTC.

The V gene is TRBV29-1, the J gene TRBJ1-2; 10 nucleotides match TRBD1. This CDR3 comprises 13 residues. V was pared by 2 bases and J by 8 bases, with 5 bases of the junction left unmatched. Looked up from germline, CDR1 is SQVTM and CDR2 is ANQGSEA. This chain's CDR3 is CSVETGQGTGYTF. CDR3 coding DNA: TGCAGCGTTGAAACGGGACAGGGGACCGGCTACACCTTC.

The CDR3 loop reads CASSLGLQGFSNQPQHF. The CDR3 nucleotides are TGCGCCAGCAGCTTGGGACTACAGGGGTTTAGCAATCAGCCCCAGCATTTT. The chain is built from TRBV5-1 and TRBJ1-5, with 7 bases fitting TRBD1. The CDR3 totals 17 residues. The ends lost 0 bases at V and 0 bases at J; junction bases unmatched: 6. The germline CDR1 and CDR2 sequences are SGHRS and YFSETQ.

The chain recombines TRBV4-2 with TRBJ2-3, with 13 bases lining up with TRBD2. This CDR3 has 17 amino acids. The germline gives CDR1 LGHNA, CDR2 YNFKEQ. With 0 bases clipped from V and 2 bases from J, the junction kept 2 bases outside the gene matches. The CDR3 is CASSQETSGRATDTQYF. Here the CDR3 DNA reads TGTGCCAGCAGCCAAGAAACTAGCGGGAGGGCCACAGATACGCAGTATTTT.